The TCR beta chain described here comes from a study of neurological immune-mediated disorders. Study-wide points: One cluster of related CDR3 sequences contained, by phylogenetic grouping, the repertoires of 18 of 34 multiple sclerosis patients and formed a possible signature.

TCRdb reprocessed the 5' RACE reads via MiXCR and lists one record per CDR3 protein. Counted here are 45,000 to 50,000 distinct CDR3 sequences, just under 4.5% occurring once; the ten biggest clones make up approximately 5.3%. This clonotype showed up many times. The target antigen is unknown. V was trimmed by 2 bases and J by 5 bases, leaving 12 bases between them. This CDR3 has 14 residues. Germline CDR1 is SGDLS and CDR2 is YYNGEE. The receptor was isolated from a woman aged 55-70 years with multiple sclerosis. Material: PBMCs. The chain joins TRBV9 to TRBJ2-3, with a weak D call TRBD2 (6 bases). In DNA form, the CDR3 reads TGTGCCAGCAGCGTGGTGGGGGGAGGAGATACGCAGTATTTT. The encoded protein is CASSVVGGGDTQYF.